These T cell receptor beta chains were read from a single sample in a study of blood T cell repertoires in COVID-19. TCRdb keeps only in-frame clones here, not all; method: immunoSEQ multiplex PCR. Counted here are about 200,000 clones, approximately 86% occurring once; the ten biggest clones make up roughly 4.5%. Sample: PBMCs or T cells enriched from blood (not recorded which). The receptors were sampled from a young woman who had been exposed to COVID-19. The CDR3 runs from the conserved cysteine through the conserved F or W. A D gene is named only where the DNA matches it firmly. Rows give clone size only sometimes, using once, few, many, or a class for an expanded clone.

j_call,cdr3_length,d_call,clone_size,v_call,cdr3_aa,cdr3_nt
TRBJ1-2,14,NA,NA,TRBV2,CASSEQGADYGYTF,TGTGCCAGCAGTGAACAAGGGGCGGACTATGGCTACACCTTC
TRBJ1-1,13,NA,few,TRBV12-5,CASGSDSGTEAFF,TGTGCTAGTGGTTCGGACAGTGGGACTGAAGCTTTCTTT
TRBJ1-5,13,TRBD1,once,TRBV29-1,CSVVTGDFQPQHF,TGCAGCGTTGTGACAGGGGATTTTCAGCCCCAGCATTTT
TRBJ2-7,16,NA,NA,TRBV11-3,CASSLDDSGSSYEQYF,TGTGCCAGCAGCTTAGATGATTCGGGTAGCTCCTACGAGCAGTACTTC
TRBJ1-1,14,NA,NA,TRBV5-1,CASSLDIMNTEAFF,TGCGCCAGCAGCTTGGATATTATGAACACTGAAGCTTTCTTT
TRBJ1-6,15,TRBD1,NA,TRBV3-1/TRBV3-2,CASRSTGGVDSPLHF,TGTGCCAGCAGGTCGACAGGGGGTGTGGATTCACCCCTCCACTTT
TRBJ1-4,16,TRBD1,NA,TRBV14,CASSQLSGTANEKLFF,TGTGCCAGCAGCCAACTATCCGGGACAGCAAATGAAAAACTGTTTTTT
TRBJ2-3,16,TRBD2,NA,TRBV7-9,CASSLRLAGSTDTQYF,TGTGCCAGCAGCTTAAGACTAGCGGGGAGCACAGATACGCAGTATTTT
TRBJ1-1,13,NA,NA,TRBV5-4,CASSFSGNTEAFF,TGTGCCAGCAGCTTCTCGGGGAACACTGAAGCTTTCTTT
TRBJ1-6,15,NA,NA,TRBV9,CASSIGTLDNSPLHF,TGTGCCAGCAGCATCGGGACACTGGATAATTCACCCCTCCACTTT
TRBJ2-7,14,TRBD1,NA,TRBV5-8,CASSLKGQKYEQYF,TGTGCCAGCAGCCTTAAGGGACAGAAGTACGAGCAGTACTTC
TRBJ2-3,18,TRBD1,NA,TRBV6-2/TRBV6-3,CASSHAPRDRVYTDTQYF,TGTGCCAGCAGTCACGCCCCAAGGGACAGGGTATACACAGATACGCAGTATTTT
TRBJ2-2,13,NA,NA,TRBV18,CASKTANTGELFF,TGTGCCAGTAAGACAGCGAACACCGGGGAGCTGTTTTTT
TRBJ2-2,17,NA,NA,TRBV12-5,CASGGYLGGAPAGELFF,TGTGCTAGTGGTGGCTACCTAGGGGGGGCCCCGGCCGGGGAGCTGTTTTTT
TRBJ1-2,14,NA,NA,TRBV27,CASSFWGRDHGYTF,TGTGCCAGCAGTTTTTGGGGCAGGGATCATGGCTACACCTTC
TRBJ2-3,17,TRBD1,NA,TRBV5-1,CASSNLGTAKGTDTQYF,TGCGCCAGCAGCAACCTAGGGACAGCTAAAGGCACAGATACGCAGTATTTT
TRBJ1-1,15,NA,NA,TRBV29-1,CSVPPTRVENTEAFF,TGCAGCGTCCCGCCTACTCGGGTAGAGAACACTGAAGCTTTCTTT
TRBJ1-4,16,NA,NA,TRBV5-1,CASSRTELRANEKLFF,TGCGCCAGCAGTCGGACTGAGCTTCGGGCTAATGAAAAACTGTTTTTT
TRBJ1-1,12,NA,few,TRBV13,CASSPQDTEAFF,TGTGCCAGCAGCCCACAGGACACTGAAGCTTTCTTT
TRBJ2-2,19,TRBD2,NA,TRBV9,CASSPPGLAGGLNTGELFF,TGTGCCAGCAGCCCTCCGGGGCTAGCGGGGGGATTGAACACCGGGGAGCTGTTTTTT
TRBJ1-2,16,TRBD1,NA,TRBV27,CASSNTPGQGFGGYTF,TGTGCCAGCAGTAACACACCGGGACAGGGTTTTGGAGGCTACACCTTC
TRBJ1-2,12,NA,NA,TRBV12-3/TRBV12-4,CASSRQNLGYTF,TGTGCCAGCAGTCGACAGAACCTCGGCTACACCTTC
TRBJ2-5,13,TRBD1,NA,TRBV12-3/TRBV12-4,CASSLNRGETQYF,TGTGCCAGCAGTTTAAACAGGGGAGAGACCCAGTACTTC
TRBJ1-1,16,TRBD1,NA,TRBV6-5,CASSFRQGERSTEAFF,TGTGCCAGCAGTTTTCGACAGGGCGAAAGGAGCACTGAAGCTTTCTTT